The 2 T cell receptor beta chains listed next were all sequenced from one sample in a study of cytomegalovirus exposure and HLA in healthy donors. The PCR contained 60 Vbeta and 13 Jbeta primers. Profiled with immunoSEQ multiplex PCR; TCRdb holds only in-frame clones, not every one. The sample includes about 200,000 clones, less than 90% seen only once; the top ten take around 0.3%. Sequences were obtained from PBMCs. Receptors were obtained from a woman aged 30 to 39 in good health and CMV-seronegative.

CDR3 in amino acids: CASSLWGHMYSVNTEAFF. In DNA, the CDR3 is TGTGCCAGCAGCTTGTGGGGCCACATGTATTCGGTGAACACTGAAGCTTTCTTT. This rearrangement joins TRBV5-6 to TRBJ1-1, with D maybe TRBD1 (5 bases). This CDR3 region has 18 residues. In germline, CDR1 is SGHDT, CDR2 YYEEEE. The V end lost 1 base, the J end lost 0 bases, and 19 bases lay between the germline ends.

The J gene is TRBJ1-3, the V gene TRBV11-2; D is unresolved. CDR3 length equals 15 residues. V dropped 3 bases and J dropped 2 bases, with 11 bases sitting between them. CDR1 and CDR2 from the germline V gene are SGHAT and FQNNGV. The CDR3 DNA sequence: TGTGCCAGCAGCTTGAGACAAACTCCTGGAAACACCATATATTTT. As protein: CASSLRQTPGNTIYF.